These 6 T cell receptor beta chains were all obtained from the same sample, sequenced in a study of blood T cell repertoires in COVID-19. Produced via immunoSEQ multiplex PCR; TCRdb's table is partial and in-frame only. The data hold 150,000 or so clones, with roughly 83% observed a single time. The sequenced sample consisted of PBMCs or T cells enriched from blood (not recorded which). The receptor source for this set is a man aged 45-65 years who had recovered from COVID-19.

The genes are TRBV6-5 and TRBJ1-1; TRBD1 matches at 7 bases. The length of the CDR3 is 14 residues. Trimming took 6 bases from V and 2 from J; bases not matched to a gene: 6. From germline, CDR1 is MNHEY and CDR2 SVGAGI. CDR3 nucleotides: TGTGCCAGCAGAGCAGGGGGGAAAAACACTGAAGCTTTCTTT. Residues: CASRAGGKNTEAFF.

This chain joins TRBV6-2 or TRBV6-3 and TRBJ1-1, with a weak D call TRBD1 (5 bases). V gave up 6 bases and J gave up 1 base, with 15 bases separating them. The germline gives CDR1 MNHEY, CDR2 SVGEGT. This CDR3 contains 15 residues. CDR3 nucleotides: TGTGCCAGCAGCCCCGGGACTGATGCGAACACTGAAGCTTTCTTT. Translation: CASSPGTDANTEAFF.

The V gene is TRBV27, the J gene TRBJ2-7, with 8 positions matching TRBD1. The length of the CDR3 is 17 residues. The germline V gene encodes CDR1 MNHEY and CDR2 SMNVEV (reference sequence). V lost 2 bases and J lost 2; bases outside the gene matches: 11. The CDR3 nucleotides read TGTGCCAGCAGTTTAAGTAGTATGGCAGGGGGCACCTACGAGCAGTACTTC. It encodes CASSLSSMAGGTYEQYF.

The chain joins TRBV7-2 to TRBJ1-5; 9 bases are shared with TRBD1. This CDR3 contains 14 residues. The ends lost 6 bases at V and 4 bases at J; junction bases unmatched: 4. Germline loops: CDR1 SGHTA, CDR2 FQGNSA. DNA for the CDR3: TGTGCCAGCAGTACAGGGGGCGGGAATCAGCCCCAGCATTTT. Protein product: CASSTGGGNQPQHF. Variable domain in full (rest from reference TRBV7-2 and TRBJ1-5): GAGVSQSPSNKVTEKGKDVELRCDPISGHTALYWYRQSLGQGLEFLIYFQGNSAPDKSGLPSDRFSAERTGGSVSTLTIQRTQQEDSAVYLCASSTGGGNQPQHFGDGTRLSIL.

CDR3: CAISESRQGGSPLHF. The CDR3, as DNA: TGTGCCATCAGTGAGTCCAGACAGGGTGGTTCACCCCTCCACTTT. The chain joins TRBV10-3 to TRBJ1-6; the match to TRBD1 covers 7 bases. The CDR3 length is 15 residues. The V and J ends lost 0 bases and 9 bases, in that order; junction bases with no gene match: 5. Looked up from germline, CDR1 is ENHRY and CDR2 is SYGVKD.

Here the CDR3 DNA reads TGTGCCAGCAGCCAAGATCTGACTAGCGGGGGGGAGACCTACGAGCAGTACTTC. This gives the protein CASSQDLTSGGETYEQYF. The chain has TRBV3-1 (or the pseudogene TRBV3-2) and TRBJ2-7, with 14 bases matching TRBD2. V trimming: 0 bases; J trimming: 2 bases; junction bases outside the gene matches: 6. The CDR3 contains 18 residues. Germline CDR1 LGHDT, CDR2 YNNKEL (reference sequence).